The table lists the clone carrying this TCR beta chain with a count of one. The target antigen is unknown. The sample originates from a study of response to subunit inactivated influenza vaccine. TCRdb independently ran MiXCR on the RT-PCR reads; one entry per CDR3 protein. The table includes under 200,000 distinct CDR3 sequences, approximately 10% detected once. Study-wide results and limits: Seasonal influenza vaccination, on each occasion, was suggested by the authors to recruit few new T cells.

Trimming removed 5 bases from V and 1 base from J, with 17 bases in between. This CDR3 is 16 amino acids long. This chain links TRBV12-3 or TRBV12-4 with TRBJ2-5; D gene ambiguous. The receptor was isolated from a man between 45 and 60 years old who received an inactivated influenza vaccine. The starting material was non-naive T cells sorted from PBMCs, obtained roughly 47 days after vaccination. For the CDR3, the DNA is TGTGCCAGCAGTCTGGACCGTTTCCAAGTCCAAGAGACCCAGTACTTC. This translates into CASSLDRFQVQETQYF.